Given below is one TCR beta chain in context. It lacks a known antigen. No per-base quality is available; no much larger clone lies one base away. The data derive from a study of radiotherapy plus CTLA-4 blockade in lung cancer (dated by TCRdb to the late 2010s). With regard to the full study: Objective responses were observed in approximately 19% of enrolled patients, and disease control was achieved in roughly 29%.

Preparation of the library involved the immunoSEQ multiplex PCR assay. The clones in this table, taken by TCRdb from immuneACCESS, are in-frame only. Not every clone is retained; where verified, under half of the shortfall comes from an unresolved V gene, and the cause of the rest is unknown. The sample data list more than 40,000 clones, and 88% of these were observed just once. The ten largest make up less than 9.5% of the sample. According to the germline V gene, CDR1 reads KGHSH and CDR2 reads LQKENI. From its cysteine to its phenylalanine, the CDR3 spans 16 amino acids. Only the CDR3 portion is preserved as DNA: 48 bases, with reading frame beginning at the first base. Germline trimming: 4 bases from V, 5 bases from J; junction bases outside gene matches: 9. The full study reports these points: TCR clones derived from tumors expanded in peripheral blood after treatment with radiotherapy and ipilimumab. Increased serum interferon-beta after radiation, together with early dynamic changes in blood T cell clones, were reported to be the strongest predictors of response.

In this study, focal radiation therapy paired with CTLA-4 blockade (ipilimumab) was tested in patients who had chemo-refractory metastatic non-small-cell lung cancer. The sequencing here drew on peripheral blood, taken from a patient treated with radiotherapy plus ipilimumab. The source is a human donor with non-small cell lung cancer whose response to radiotherapy plus ipilimumab could not be evaluated. The chain uses TRBV18 and TRBJ1-4, and TRBD1 aligns with 8 junction nucleotides. The nucleotide sequence reads TGTGCCAGCTCACGCATGGACAGGGCGGGGAATGAAAAACTGTTTTTT. Its protein product is CASSRMDRAGNEKLFF.